Following are 15 T cell receptor beta chains from one sample sequenced in a study of shared clonotypes between healthy human individuals. Only in-frame clones appear in the TCRdb table, and some are missing; sequencing was by immunoSEQ multiplex PCR. This table has about 380,000 clones, about 96% appearing once. The specimen sequenced was memory CD8+ T cells sorted from blood. Subset given: CD45RO+ cells pooled with CCR7-negative TemRA cells. These receptors came from a man aged 25 to 40 in good health.

The V call is TRBV6-6, the J call TRBJ2-7; no definite D call. V was pared by 8 bases and J by 3 bases, with 11 bases between. This CDR3 spans 12 amino acids. The germline gives CDR1 MNHNY, CDR2 SVGAGI (reference sequence). DNA of the CDR3: TGTGCCAGCGGAATTCAAGGCTACGAGCAGTACTTC. Its translation is CASGIQGYEQYF.

V is TRBV9 and J is TRBJ2-4, with a possible D match to TRBD1 (5 bases). The CDR3 spans 13 residues. Germline V gene sequence: CDR1 SGDLS, CDR2 YYNGEE. Trimming stripped 0 bases from V and 4 bases from J, with 5 bases between. CDR3 DNA: TGTGCCAGCAGCGTAGGGACAAAAAACATTCAGTACTTC. Translation: CASSVGTKNIQYF.

The chain combines TRBV11-3 with TRBJ2-3, with D tentatively TRBD2 (6 bases). CDR3 size: 14 residues. V was pared by 0 bases and J by 5 bases, with 9 bases between. Germline loops: CDR1 SGHNT, CDR2 YENEEA. CDR3 protein: CASSLDFGGDTQYF. The CDR3 nucleotides are TGTGCCAGCAGCTTAGATTTCGGGGGAGATACGCAGTATTTT.

CDR3 DNA sequence: TGTGCCAGCAGCTTAAGGGTGGGGGGCTTAAGCTATGGCTACACCTTC. This sequence encodes CASSLRVGGLSYGYTF. The chain combines TRBV7-2 with TRBJ1-2; D possibly corresponds to TRBD1 (6 bases). Per germline, CDR1 SGHTA and CDR2 FQGNSA. The V end lost 2 bases, the J end lost 4 bases, and 17 bases lay between the germline ends. The CDR3 totals 16 residues.

This chain connects TRBV28 to TRBJ2-1; D gene uncertain. This CDR3 has 9 residues. The V and J ends lost 6 bases and 8 bases respectively, with 2 bases between them. Germline CDR1 reads MDHEN; CDR2 reads SYDVKM. The CDR3 DNA is TGTGCCAGCAGGGATGAGCAGTTCTTC. Translated, it gives CASRDEQFF.

The chain couples TRBV11-2 to TRBJ2-3; 15 bases align to TRBD2. V dropped 5 bases and J dropped 3; count of bases not matched to a gene: 12. Germline CDR1 is SGHAT and CDR2 is FQNNGV. This CDR3 has 19 amino acids. The CDR3 nucleotides read TGTGCCAGCAGCCGGACTAGCGGGAGGGCCCTCGGATCAACAGATACGCAGTATTTT. This encodes CASSRTSGRALGSTDTQYF.

DNA for the CDR3: TGTGCCAGCAGCTACCGGGACAGGGACAATGAGCAGTTCTTC. Translated, it gives CASSYRDRDNEQFF. The chain links TRBV11-1 to TRBJ2-1; 9 bases align to TRBD1. Germline V gene sequence: CDR1 SGHAT, CDR2 FQDESV (reference sequence). The J segment lost 5 bases and the V segment lost 4 bases, leaving 3 bases of the junction unmatched. CDR3 length equals 14 residues.

The chain is built from TRBV5-1 and TRBJ1-5; the D is unclear. Germline V CDR1 and CDR2: SGHRS, YFSETQ. V was trimmed by 8 bases and J by 1 base, leaving 16 bases between them. The CDR3 spans 15 residues. The CDR3 loop reads CARTPGARSNQPQHF. The CDR3 DNA is TGCGCCAGGACCCCGGGAGCTCGGAGCAATCAGCCCCAGCATTTT.

The V gene is TRBV21-1, the J gene TRBJ2-2; TRBD2 is taken as the D call from the table, unchecked against the DNA. TRBV21-1 is labeled a pseudogene. The CDR3 is 17 amino acids. CDR3 loop: CASSTGIGSQWTGELFF. The CDR3 DNA is TGTGCCAGCAGCACCGGGATAGGAAGTCAGTGGACCGGGGAGCTGTTTTTT.

The chain has TRBV7-9 and TRBJ2-7; D possibly corresponds to TRBD2 (6 bases). The germline V gene encodes CDR1 SEHNR and CDR2 FQNEAQ (reference sequence). The CDR3 contains 12 residues. Trimming pared 6 bases from V and 3 bases from J, leaving 9 bases between. Here the CDR3 DNA reads TGTGCCAGCAGATACGGGAGCTACGAGCAGTACTTC. Translation gives CASRYGSYEQYF.

The chain has TRBV14 and TRBJ2-1, with unresolved D. Germline V gene lookup returns CDR1 SGHDN and CDR2 FVKESK. CDR3 length equals 13 residues. Trimming left V 0 bases short and J 7 bases short, with 7 bases between. CDR3 protein: CASSQEWKNEQFF. CDR3 DNA sequence: TGTGCCAGCAGCCAAGAGTGGAAGAATGAGCAGTTCTTC.

The V gene is TRBV2, the J gene TRBJ2-7; TRBD2 agrees at 7 bases. Germline V gives CDR1 SNHLY, CDR2 FYNNEI. V shed 10 bases and J 2 bases; nucleotides not matched to a gene: 8. This CDR3 region has 13 residues. The CDR3 here is CATVSGYAYEQYF. For the CDR3, the DNA is TGTGCCACCGTTAGCGGGTACGCCTACGAGCAGTACTTC. The whole variable domain, remainder taken from reference TRBV2 and TRBJ2-7, is EPEVTQTPSHQVTQMGQEVILRCVPISNHLYFYWYRQILGQKVEFLVSFYNNEISEKSEIFDDQFSVERPDGSNFTLKIRSTKLEDSAMYFCATVSGYAYEQYFGPGTRLTVT.

The chain has TRBV10-3 and TRBJ2-6, with D tentatively TRBD2 (5 bases). Germline CDR1 is ENHRY and CDR2 is SYGVKD. The CDR3 length is 16 residues. With 5 bases removed from V and 1 base from J, the gap between germline ends came to 12 bases. The CDR3 loop reads CAISPGSGSGANVLTF. The DNA of the CDR3 is TGTGCCATCAGTCCGGGCTCGGGGTCTGGGGCCAACGTCCTGACTTTC.

The chain couples TRBV5-4 to TRBJ1-1; D is undetermined. The CDR3 is made up of 14 amino acids. The germline V gene encodes CDR1 SGHNT and CDR2 YYREEE (reference sequence). Trimming stripped 0 bases from V and 8 bases from J, with 14 bases between. This chain's CDR3 is CASSLAIRREEAFF. CDR3 DNA sequence: TGTGCCAGCAGCTTGGCCATCCGAAGGGAGGAAGCTTTCTTT. Based on the CDR3 plus reference TRBV5-4 and TRBJ1-1, the full variable domain is ETGVTQSPTHLIKTRGQQVTLRCSSQSGHNTVSWYQQALGQGPQFIFQYYREEENGRGNFPPRFSGLQFPNYSSELNVNALELDDSALYLCASSLAIRREEAFFGQGTRLTVV.

The genes are TRBV28 and TRBJ2-2; D remains unclear. This CDR3 region has 13 residues. Trimming removed 6 bases at V and 5 bases at J, with 10 bases between. CDR1 is MDHEN, CDR2 SYDVKM, per germline. CDR3 sequence reads: CASRVLGTGELFF. In DNA, the CDR3 is TGTGCCAGCAGGGTACTGGGGACCGGGGAGCTGTTTTTT. The full variable domain, rest sourced from reference TRBV28 and TRBJ2-2, is DVKVTQSSRYLVKRTGEKVFLECVQDMDHENMFWYRQDPGLGLRLIYFSYDVKMKEKGDIPEGYSVSREKKERFSLILESASTNQTSMYLCASRVLGTGELFFGEGSRLTVL.